This T cell receptor (beta chain) is from a study of shared clonotypes between healthy human individuals. General study findings and limits: The authors expected sequencing depth to affect clonotype sharing among donors.

From germline, CDR1 is KGHSH and CDR2 LQKENI. V lost 5 bases to trimming and J lost 7 bases; unmatched junction nucleotides: 4. CDR3 length: 13 amino acids. A remark on this clone: Its antigen is unknown.

The repertoire was sequenced with immunoSEQ multiplex PCR; TCRdb's copy has only in-frame clones and lacks some. The sample yields millions of clones, approximately 95% seen once. The rearrangement links TRBV18 to TRBJ2-1; 8 positions agree with TRBD2. This clonotype was sampled from a man in his late teens or twenties in good health. Some clones in this sample may be carry-over from other donors' samples. Sequences were obtained from naive CD4+ T cells from PBMCs. The subset: CD45RA+ positively selected. The CDR3 coding sequence is TGTGCCAGCTCAGGAGCGGGAGATAATGAGCAGTTCTTC. Its translation is CASSGAGDNEQFF. The entire variable domain, with the rest obtained from reference TRBV18 and TRBJ2-1, is as follows: NAGVMQNPRHLVRRRGQEARLRCSPMKGHSHVYWYRQLPEEGLKFMVYLQKENIIDESGMPKERFSAEFPKEGPSILRIQQVVRGDSAAYFCASSGAGDNEQFFGPGTRLTVL.